Listed below are T cell receptor beta chains from one sample, sequenced in a study of cytomegalovirus exposure and HLA in healthy donors. The table came from immunoSEQ multiplex PCR; TCRdb's copy has only in-frame clones and leaves some out. The sample consists of approximately 150,000 clones, under 80% of them appearing once. The sequenced sample was PBMCs. These receptors came from a man in his forties or fifties in good health and CMV-seronegative. Each CDR3 is given with its conserved first and last residue. Each record gives: CDR3 length, clone size, V gene, J gene, D gene, CDR3 DNA, CDR3 protein. The D gene is left open where the match is weak. Clone size is not always given. Where it is, it says once, few, many or a class for expanded clones.

len: 18
abundance: .
v_gene: TRBV7-6
j_gene: TRBJ2-3
d_gene: TRBD1
CDR3nt: TGTGCCAGCAGCCTGACAGGGGTGGGGGATTCTAGCACAGATACGCAGTATTTT
CDR3aa: CASSLTGVGDSSTDTQYF

len: 14
abundance: .
v_gene: TRBV14
j_gene: TRBJ1-2
d_gene: .
CDR3nt: TGTGCCAGCAGCCAAGCAATGCGAGGCTATGGCTACACCTTC
CDR3aa: CASSQAMRGYGYTF

len: 14
abundance: .
v_gene: TRBV5-1
j_gene: TRBJ2-1
d_gene: .
CDR3nt: TGCGCCAGCAGCCCAGGGGATGTGGTCAATGAGCAGTTCTTC
CDR3aa: CASSPGDVVNEQFF

len: 19
abundance: .
v_gene: TRBV14
j_gene: TRBJ2-2
d_gene: .
CDR3nt: TGTGCCAGCAGCCAGTTCGGGACTCCCCTACACCCGAACACCGGGGAGCTGTTTTTT
CDR3aa: CASSQFGTPLHPNTGELFF

len: 14
abundance: .
v_gene: TRBV30
j_gene: TRBJ1-6
d_gene: .
CDR3nt: TGTGCCTGGTCCAGGGCGATTTATAATTCACCCCTCCACTTT
CDR3aa: CAWSRAIYNSPLHF

len: 16
abundance: .
v_gene: TRBV11-2
j_gene: TRBJ1-2
d_gene: .
CDR3nt: TGTGCCAGCAGCTTGTACAGGACGGGCGTATTGGGGAGCTACACCTTC
CDR3aa: CASSLYRTGVLGSYTF

len: 14
abundance: .
v_gene: TRBV2
j_gene: TRBJ2-4
d_gene: .
CDR3nt: TGTGCCAGCAGGTCTGTTCTAGCCAAAAACATTCAGTACTTC
CDR3aa: CASRSVLAKNIQYF

len: 14
abundance: .
v_gene: TRBV2
j_gene: TRBJ1-6
d_gene: TRBD1
CDR3nt: TGTGCCAGCAATCCGCAGGGGGCCAATTCACCCCTCCACTTT
CDR3aa: CASNPQGANSPLHF

len: 11
abundance: once
v_gene: TRBV9
j_gene: TRBJ1-2
d_gene: .
CDR3nt: TGTGCCAGCAGCGCAGGGCCTGGCTACACCTTC
CDR3aa: CASSAGPGYTF

len: 13
abundance: few
v_gene: TRBV11-3
j_gene: TRBJ2-2
d_gene: .
CDR3nt: TGTGCCAGCAGCTTGACAGATCCCGGGGAGCTGTTTTTT
CDR3aa: CASSLTDPGELFF

len: 14
abundance: few
v_gene: TRBV19
j_gene: TRBJ2-7
d_gene: TRBD1
CDR3nt: TGTGCCAGTAGTATAGCAGGGGGTCGGTACGAGCAGTACTTC
CDR3aa: CASSIAGGRYEQYF